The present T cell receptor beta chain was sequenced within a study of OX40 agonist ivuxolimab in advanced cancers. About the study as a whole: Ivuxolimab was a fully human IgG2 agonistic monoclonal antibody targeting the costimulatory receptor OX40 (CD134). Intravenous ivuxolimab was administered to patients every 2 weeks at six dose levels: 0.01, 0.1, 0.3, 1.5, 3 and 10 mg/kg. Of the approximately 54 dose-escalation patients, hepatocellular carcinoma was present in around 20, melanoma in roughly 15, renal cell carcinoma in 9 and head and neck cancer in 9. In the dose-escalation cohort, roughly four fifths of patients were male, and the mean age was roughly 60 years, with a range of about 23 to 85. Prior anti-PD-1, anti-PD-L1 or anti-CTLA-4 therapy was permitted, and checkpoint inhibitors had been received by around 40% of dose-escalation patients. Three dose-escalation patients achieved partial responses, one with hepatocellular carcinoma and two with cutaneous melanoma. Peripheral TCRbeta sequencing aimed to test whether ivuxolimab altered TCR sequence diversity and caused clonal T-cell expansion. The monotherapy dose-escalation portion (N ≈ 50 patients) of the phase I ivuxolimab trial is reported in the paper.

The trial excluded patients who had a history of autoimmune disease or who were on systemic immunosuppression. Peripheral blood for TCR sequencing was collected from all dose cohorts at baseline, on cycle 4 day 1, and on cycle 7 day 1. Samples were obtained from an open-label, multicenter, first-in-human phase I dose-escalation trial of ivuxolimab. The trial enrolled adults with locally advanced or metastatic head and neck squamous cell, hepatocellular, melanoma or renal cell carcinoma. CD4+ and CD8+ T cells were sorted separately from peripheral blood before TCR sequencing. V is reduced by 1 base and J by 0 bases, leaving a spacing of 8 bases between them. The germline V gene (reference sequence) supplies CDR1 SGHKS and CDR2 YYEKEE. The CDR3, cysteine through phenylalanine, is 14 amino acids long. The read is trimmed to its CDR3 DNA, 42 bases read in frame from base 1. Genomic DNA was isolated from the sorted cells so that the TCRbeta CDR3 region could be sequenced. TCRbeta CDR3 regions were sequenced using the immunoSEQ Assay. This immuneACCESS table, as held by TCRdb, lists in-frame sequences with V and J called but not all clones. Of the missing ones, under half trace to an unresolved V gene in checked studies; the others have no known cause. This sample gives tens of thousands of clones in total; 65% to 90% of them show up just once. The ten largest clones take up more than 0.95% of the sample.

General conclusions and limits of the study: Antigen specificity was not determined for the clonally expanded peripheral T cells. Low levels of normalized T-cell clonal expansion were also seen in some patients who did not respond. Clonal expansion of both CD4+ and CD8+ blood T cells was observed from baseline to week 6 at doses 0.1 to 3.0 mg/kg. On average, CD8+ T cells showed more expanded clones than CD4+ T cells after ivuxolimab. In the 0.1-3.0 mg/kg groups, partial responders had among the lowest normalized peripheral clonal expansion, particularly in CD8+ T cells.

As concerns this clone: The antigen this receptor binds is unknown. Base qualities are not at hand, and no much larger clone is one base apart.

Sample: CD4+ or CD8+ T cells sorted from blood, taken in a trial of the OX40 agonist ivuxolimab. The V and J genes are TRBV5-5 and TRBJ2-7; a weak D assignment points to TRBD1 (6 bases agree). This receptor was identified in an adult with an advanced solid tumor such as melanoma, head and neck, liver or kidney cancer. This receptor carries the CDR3 CASSLTGSSYEQYF. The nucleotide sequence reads TGTGCCAGCAGCTTGACAGGGAGCTCCTACGAGCAGTACTTC.